This passage covers 5 T cell receptor beta chains from one sample sequenced in a study of PD-1 blockade in classical Hodgkin lymphoma. The method was immunoSEQ multiplex PCR; TCRdb's version includes in-frame clones alone and lacks a portion of them. Among more than 90,000 clones listed, more than 80% were seen once. All trial patients relapsed after autologous stem cell transplantation. The input for sequencing was peripheral blood mononuclear cells (PBMCs), taken before the second cycle of nivolumab. The receptors were sampled from a human donor with classical Hodgkin lymphoma.

This sequence joins TRBV18 and TRBJ2-5; D is unclear. Germline V gene lookup returns CDR1 KGHSH and CDR2 LQKENI. Trimming removed 1 base from V and 0 bases from J, with 9 bases in between. There are 15 residues in the CDR3. CDR3 bases: TGTGCCAGCTCACCACGGGCAAAGTACCAAGAGACCCAGTACTTC. Protein: CASSPRAKYQETQYF.

The J gene is TRBJ1-4, the V gene TRBV5-4; D might be TRBD1 (5 bases). CDR3 size: 12 residues. V lost 10 bases and J 4 bases, leaving 11 bases between the germline ends. Looked up from germline, CDR1 is SGHNT and CDR2 is YYREEE (reference sequence). CDR3 amino acids: CAAGRYNEKLFF. The CDR3 region has the DNA TGTGCCGCGGGGCGGTATAATGAAAAACTGTTTTTT.

This sequence joins TRBV9 and TRBJ2-1; 9 bases are a match to TRBD2. From germline, CDR1 is SGDLS and CDR2 YYNGEE. The CDR3 sequence is 14 residues long. Trimming at V came to 4 bases and at J to 8 bases, leaving 7 bases not matched to a gene. CDR3 sequence (DNA): TGTGCCAGCAGCAATAGCGGGAGCTCCGATGAGCAGTTCTTC. Its translation is CASSNSGSSDEQFF.

Details on this clone: Additional DNA sequences in this sample encode the identical CDR3. The V gene is TRBV5-1, the J gene TRBJ2-2, with D possibly TRBD2 on 5 matching bases. The CDR3 is 14 residues long. Germline V gene data show CDR1 as SGHRS and CDR2 as YFSETQ. V lost 4 bases to trimming and J lost 0 bases, with 7 bases between them. The CDR3 reads CASSLLANTGELFF. DNA of the CDR3: TGCGCCAGCAGCCTACTAGCGAACACCGGGGAGCTGTTTTTT.

The chain has TRBV6-5 and TRBJ1-3; the D is unclear. Per germline, CDR1 MNHEY and CDR2 SVGAGI. V lost 5 bases, J lost 3 bases, and 8 bases lay in between. The CDR3 is made up of 13 amino acids. The CDR3 DNA is TGTGCCAGCAGTCGCCGGGGTGGAAACACCATATATTTT. Translated, it gives CASSRRGGNTIYF.